This T cell receptor (beta chain) was sequenced in a study of memory CD4+ T cells and cytomegalovirus serostatus. Study conclusions and caveats: Of approximately 150 reported CMV TCRbeta sequences, 55 to 80 were found in memory CD4+ repertoires.

The sort gate was single viable CD3+CD4+CD8-CD45RO+ cells for memory CD4+ T cells. After thawing, CD4+ T cells were positively selected. Generated by immunoSEQ multiplex PCR, the TCRdb table keeps only in-frame clones and is missing some. Among roughly 45,000 clones listed, about three quarters were seen once. As to this clone: The antigen is undetermined.

Germline V lookup: CDR1 SGHTA, CDR2 FQGNSA. V lost 5 bases and J lost 2, with 13 bases in between. The CDR3 runs to 14 residues. The clonotype was recovered from an adult in good health and CMV-seronegative. The sequencing input was memory CD4+ T cells from blood. This sequence joins TRBV7-2 and TRBJ2-7, with TRBD1 as a possible D gene (5 bases). The CDR3 spells CASSLRAGPYEQYF. The CDR3 DNA reads TGTGCCAGCAGCCTCCGGGCAGGGCCCTACGAGCAGTACTTC.